These 19 T cell receptor beta chains came from one sample sequenced in a study of cytomegalovirus exposure and HLA in healthy donors. The PCR employed 60 Vbeta primers together with 13 Jbeta primers. Measured with immunoSEQ multiplex PCR; TCRdb has only the in-frame clones, and not every one. This sample carries some 140,000 clones, more than 60% of them seen once, and the ten largest clones take 8.8%. Source material: PBMCs. Receptors were obtained from a woman between 45 and 65 years old in good health and CMV-seropositive.

The gene calls are TRBV6-5 and TRBJ1-6; 8 bases are shared with TRBD1. Trimming removed 6 bases from V and 5 bases from J; junction bases left unmatched: 3. The CDR3 loop spans 14 amino acids. Germline lookup yields CDR1 MNHEY and CDR2 SVGAGI. CDR3 in DNA: TGTGCCAGCAGCAACAGGGGGGATAATTCACCCCTCCACTTT. Translating it yields CASSNRGDNSPLHF.

The CDR3 region has the DNA TGTGCCAGCAGCCAAGATTTAGCCTCAGCGGGGGAAGAGACCCAGTACTTC. Encoded protein: CASSQDLASAGEETQYF. The rearrangement uses TRBV4-2 and TRBJ2-5, with 8 bases aligning to TRBD2. The CDR3 runs to 17 residues. Germline CDR1 reads LGHNA; CDR2 reads YNFKEQ. With 0 bases clipped from V and 3 bases from J, the junction kept 9 bases outside the gene matches.

This clone was observed a few times. The chain uses TRBV7-2 and TRBJ2-1, with 11 bases identical to TRBD2. The CDR3 has 15 residues. CDR1 SGHTA and CDR2 FQGNSA come from the germline V gene. Trimming cost V 6 bases and J 6 bases; bases outside gene matches: 7. The CDR3 here is CASSSEGLAVNEQFF. The CDR3 coding sequence is TGTGCCAGCAGTTCTGAGGGACTAGCGGTCAATGAGCAGTTCTTC.

J is TRBJ2-3 and V is TRBV30; D unresolved. The CDR3 sequence is 12 residues long. The germline V gene encodes CDR1 GTSNPN and CDR2 SVGIG (reference sequence). V lost 2 bases to trimming and J lost 0 bases, with 3 bases between them. CDR3 in DNA: TGTGCCTGGAGTCTCAGCACAGATACGCAGTATTTT. As protein: CAWSLSTDTQYF.

The chain uses TRBV2 and TRBJ1-5; no definite D call. Trimming shortened V by 7 bases and J by 6 bases, and 16 bases separated the two germline ends. CDR3 size: 14 residues. Per germline, CDR1 SNHLY and CDR2 FYNNEI. The CDR3 loop is CASTLRGSGQPQHF. For the CDR3, the DNA is TGTGCCAGCACCTTGCGGGGTAGCGGTCAGCCCCAGCATTTT.

The rearrangement uses TRBV29-1 and TRBJ1-1, with D possibly being TRBD1 (6 bases). The germline gives CDR1 SQVTM, CDR2 ANQGSEA. Trimming stripped 6 bases from V and 2 bases from J, with 13 bases between. The CDR3 length is 13 residues. In nucleotides, the CDR3 is TGCAGCGTGAGGGGACACTTTAACACTGAAGCTTTCTTT. Its translation is CSVRGHFNTEAFF.

This rearrangement joins TRBV9 to TRBJ1-2; no definite D call. The ends were cut back, 3 bases at V and 9 bases at J, with 9 bases in the middle. Germline CDR1 reads SGDLS; CDR2 reads YYNGEE. CDR3 size: 11 residues. In nucleotides, the CDR3 is TGTGCCAGCAGCGACTTCGGTAGCTACACCTTC. It specifies CASSDFGSYTF. The whole variable domain, filled in from reference TRBV9 and TRBJ1-2, reads DSGVTQTPKHLITATGQRVTLRCSPRSGDLSVYWYQQSLDQGLQFLIQYYNGEERAKGNILERFSAQQFPDLHSELNLSSLELGDSALYFCASSDFGSYTFGSGTRLTVV.

The V and J genes are TRBV28 and TRBJ1-3; D is uncertain. The DNA end lines up better with TRBJ2-2; the J call may be wrong. Germline assignment: CDR1 MDHEN and CDR2 SYDVKM. CDR3 length equals 12 residues. This CDR3 is CASSPDTGELFF. Here the CDR3 DNA reads TGTGCCAGCAGTCCAGACACCGGGGAGCTGTTTTTT.

The rearrangement uses TRBV28 and TRBJ2-3, with TRBD2 as a possible D gene (5 bases). V gave up 10 bases and J gave up 4 bases, with 21 bases separating them. The CDR3 runs 15 residues. The V gene's germline CDR1 is MDHEN and CDR2 SYDVKM. The CDR3 DNA reads as TGTGCCATCCGCGATTCGGGGAGAGGTTCAGATACGCAGTATTTT. Protein sequence: CAIRDSGRGSDTQYF.

V and J are TRBV4-3 and TRBJ1-3; D possibly corresponds to TRBD1 (6 bases). This CDR3 is 18 amino acids long. Trimming stripped 0 bases from V and 3 bases from J, with 18 bases between. Germline lookup yields CDR1 LGHNA and CDR2 YSLEER. The CDR3 sequence is CASSQDGGRGSSGNTIYF. The DNA of the CDR3 is TGCGCCAGCAGCCAAGATGGGGGCAGGGGCTCTAGTGGAAACACCATATATTTT.

The chain uses TRBV27 and TRBJ2-7; D is unclear. V lost 6 bases to trimming and J lost 9 bases, with 15 bases between them. The germline V gene has CDR1 MNHEY and CDR2 SMNVEV (reference sequence). This CDR3 comprises 12 residues. The CDR3 sequence: CASREDAARQYF. CDR3 nucleotide sequence: TGTGCCAGCAGAGAAGACGCGGCTAGGCAGTACTTC.

This clone was found a few times. The DNA of the CDR3 is TGTGCCAGCAGCCCACAGGGATGGCACGACAATGAGCAGTTCTTC. Translating it yields CASSPQGWHDNEQFF. The chain is built from TRBV6-6 and TRBJ2-1; weak D call: TRBD1 (6 bases). The V end was cut by 6 bases, the J end by 5 bases, with 17 bases between. Per germline, CDR1 MNHNY and CDR2 SVGAGI (reference sequence). This CDR3 comprises 15 residues.

This clone turned up a few times. The rearrangement links TRBV28 to TRBJ1-5; maybe TRBD1 (6 bases). Germline lookup yields CDR1 MDHEN and CDR2 SYDVKM. The CDR3 is 17 amino acids. V was pared by 1 base and J by 7 bases, with 20 bases between. CDR3 DNA: TGTGCCAGCAGTTTATTCAGAGGGTCAGGGGTCGACCAGCCCCAGCATTTT. Encoded protein: CASSLFRGSGVDQPQHF.

The rearrangement joins TRBV6-5 to TRBJ2-7; 7 bases line up with TRBD2. The V gene end was trimmed by 6 bases and the J gene end by 4 bases; junction bases not matched to a gene: 9. CDR1 and CDR2 (germline): MNHEY, SVGAGI. CDR3 length: 14 residues. Here the CDR3 reads CASSGAGPQYEQYF. The CDR3 nucleotides are TGTGCCAGCAGCGGAGCGGGACCCCAATACGAGCAGTACTTC.

The rearrangement uses TRBV5-1 and TRBJ2-1, with 8 bases lining up with TRBD1. Germline lookup yields CDR1 SGHRS and CDR2 YFSETQ. There are 15 residues in the CDR3. V lost 0 bases to trimming and J lost 6 bases; unmatched junction nucleotides: 5. This CDR3 reads CASSLGGTGFNEQFF. CDR3 coding DNA: TGCGCCAGCAGCTTGGGGGGGACAGGATTCAATGAGCAGTTCTTC. Combining the CDR3 with reference TRBV5-1 and TRBJ2-1 gives the whole variable domain KAGVTQTPRYLIKTRGQQVTLSCSPISGHRSVSWYQQTPGQGLQFLFEYFSETQRNKGNFPGRFSGRQFSNSRSEMNVSTLELGDSALYLCASSLGGTGFNEQFFGPGTRLTVL.

The chain is built from TRBV5-6 and TRBJ1-2; TRBD1 matches at 7 bases. The CDR3 runs to 13 residues. J gave up 8 bases and V 4 bases, and 8 bases lay outside the gene matches. CDR1 and CDR2 (germline): SGHDT, YYEEEE. The CDR3 spells CASSPGTAPGYTF. The CDR3, as DNA: TGTGCCAGCAGCCCCGGGACAGCTCCGGGCTACACCTTC.

The V gene is TRBV7-9, the J gene TRBJ1-2; perhaps TRBD1 as D (6 bases). CDR1 SEHNR and CDR2 FQNEAQ come from the germline V gene (reference sequence). The V end was cut by 1 base, the J end by 4 bases, with 10 bases between. This CDR3 region has 14 residues. The CDR3 reads CASSLEVQGYGYTF. CDR3 DNA: TGTGCCAGCAGCTTAGAGGTACAGGGCTATGGCTACACCTTC.

This rearrangement joins TRBV7-2 to TRBJ2-5, with 10 bases that match TRBD2. This CDR3 contains 15 residues. V dropped 4 bases and J dropped 4; count of bases not matched to a gene: 6. CDR1 and CDR2 (germline): SGHTA, FQGNSA. CDR3 in DNA: TGTGCCAGCAGCTCAGCGGGGGGGCCAGGAGAGACCCAGTACTTC. The encoded protein is CASSSAGGPGETQYF. Filled out from reference TRBV7-2 and TRBJ2-5, the complete variable domain reads GAGVSQSPSNKVTEKGKDVELRCDPISGHTALYWYRQSLGQGLEFLIYFQGNSAPDKSGLPSDRFSAERTGGSVSTLTIQRTQQEDSAVYLCASSSAGGPGETQYFGPGTRLLVL.

The count of this clone is one. The chain couples TRBV5-1 to TRBJ2-5; 11 bases align to TRBD2. V was clipped by 0 bases and J by 5 bases; unmatched bases: 0. Germline V gene lookup returns CDR1 SGHRS and CDR2 YFSETQ. The CDR3 loop spans 14 amino acids. For the CDR3, the DNA is TGCGCCAGCAGCTTGGGGACTAGCGGGGAGACCCAGTACTTC. Translation gives CASSLGTSGETQYF.